This T cell receptor beta chain was recorded in a study of blood T cell repertoires in COVID-19. About the research overall: Acute-phase and convalescent COVID-19 samples originated in the United States, Italy and Spain.

Method: immunoSEQ multiplex PCR; TCRdb's copy keeps in-frame clones and lacks some. The data contain 200,000 to 250,000 clones, around 87% of them singletons. This CDR3 is 13 amino acids long. The receptor's source is a woman in her 70s with active or convalescent COVID-19. The chain couples TRBV21-1 to TRBJ2-7; TRBD2, the table's D call, was not compared with the DNA. TRBV21-1 is labeled a pseudogene. Sequenced input: peripheral blood. The CDR3 sequence is CASRRSSSYEQYF. Here the CDR3 DNA reads TGTGCCAGCAGACGGTCAAGCTCCTACGAGCAGTACTTC.